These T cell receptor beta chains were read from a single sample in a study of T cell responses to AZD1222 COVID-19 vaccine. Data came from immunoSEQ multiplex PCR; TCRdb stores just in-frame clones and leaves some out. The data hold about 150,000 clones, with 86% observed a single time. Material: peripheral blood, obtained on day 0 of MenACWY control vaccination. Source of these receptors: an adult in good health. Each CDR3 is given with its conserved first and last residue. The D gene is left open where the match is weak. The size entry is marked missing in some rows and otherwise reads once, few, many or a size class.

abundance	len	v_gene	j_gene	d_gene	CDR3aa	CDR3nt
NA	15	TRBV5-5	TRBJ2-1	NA	CASRWTGTNNNEQFF	TGTGCCAGCAGGTGGACCGGGACAAACAACAATGAGCAGTTCTTC
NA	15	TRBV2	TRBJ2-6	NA	CATSVRGSGANVLTF	TGTGCCACCTCCGTCCGGGGCTCTGGGGCCAACGTCCTGACTTTC
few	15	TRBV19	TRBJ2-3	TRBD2	CASSIESGIYDTQYF	TGTGCCAGTAGTATAGAGAGCGGGATTTATGATACGCAGTATTTT
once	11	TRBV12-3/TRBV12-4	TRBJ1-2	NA	CASSYSGGYTF	TGTGCCAGCAGTTACTCGGGGGGCTACACCTTC
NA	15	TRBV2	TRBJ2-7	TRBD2	CASPSGREETYEQYF	TGTGCATCTCCATCGGGGCGGGAGGAGACCTACGAGCAGTACTTC
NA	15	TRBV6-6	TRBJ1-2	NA	CASSFTGHSNYGYTF	TGTGCCAGCAGTTTTACAGGGCATTCTAACTATGGCTACACCTTC
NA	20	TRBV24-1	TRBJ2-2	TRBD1	CATSDWGTGLAGLNTGELFF	TGTGCCACCAGTGACTGGGGGACAGGGTTAGCGGGCCTGAACACCGGGGAGCTGTTTTTT
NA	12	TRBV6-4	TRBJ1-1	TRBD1	CATRDRASEAFF	TGTGCCACCCGGGACAGGGCTAGTGAAGCTTTCTTT
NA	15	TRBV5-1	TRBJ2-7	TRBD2	CASRTGLAGPYEQYF	TGCGCCAGCCGCACTGGACTAGCGGGACCCTACGAGCAGTACTTC
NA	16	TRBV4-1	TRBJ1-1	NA	CASSQDRRGGGPEAFF	TGCGCCAGCAGCCAAGATAGGCGGGGAGGTGGTCCTGAAGCTTTCTTT
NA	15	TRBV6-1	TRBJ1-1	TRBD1	CASSESWDRLVEAFF	TGTGCCAGCAGTGAATCATGGGACAGATTAGTTGAAGCTTTCTTT
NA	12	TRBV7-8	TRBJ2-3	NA	CASSLDFSQQYF	TGTGCCAGCAGCTTAGATTTTAGCCAGCAGTATTTT
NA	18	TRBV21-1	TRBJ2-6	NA	CASSKTGTGDAGANVLTF	TGTGCCAGCAGCAAGACCGGGACAGGGGACGCGGGGGCCAACGTCCTGACTTTC
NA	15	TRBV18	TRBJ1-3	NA	CASSPGRNSGNTIYF	TGTGCCAGCTCACCGGGACGTAACTCTGGAAACACCATATATTTT
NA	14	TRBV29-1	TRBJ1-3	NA	CSVERQGRFRTIYF	TGCAGCGTTGAACGGCAGGGCCGTTTTAGGACCATATATTTT
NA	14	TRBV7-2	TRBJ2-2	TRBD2	CARLAGGMGGELFF	TGTGCCCGACTAGCGGGAGGTATGGGCGGGGAGCTGTTTTTT
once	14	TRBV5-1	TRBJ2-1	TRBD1	CASSGQGPYNEQFF	TGCGCCAGTTCGGGACAGGGGCCCTACAATGAGCAGTTCTTC
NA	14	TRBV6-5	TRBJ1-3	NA	CASSPGSSGNTIYF	TGTGCCAGCAGTCCAGGGAGCTCTGGAAACACCATATATTTT
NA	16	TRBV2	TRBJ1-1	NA	CATVFGAGVMNTEAFF	TGTGCCACCGTTTTTGGGGCGGGGGTCATGAACACTGAAGCTTTCTTT
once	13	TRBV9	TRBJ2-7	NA	CASSVGKGYEQYF	TGTGCCAGCAGCGTAGGGAAGGGCTACGAGCAGTACTTC
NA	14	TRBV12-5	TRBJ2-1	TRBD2	CASGNGLAGGEQFF	TGTGCTAGTGGGAACGGACTAGCGGGAGGGGAGCAGTTCTTC
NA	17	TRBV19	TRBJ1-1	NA	CASRRSLGGAGSAEAFF	TGTGCCAGTAGGCGCTCTCTGGGGGGGGCAGGCTCCGCTGAAGCTTTCTTT
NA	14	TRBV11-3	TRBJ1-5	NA	CASTRRGSNQPQHF	TGTGCCAGCACCCGTAGGGGGAGCAATCAGCCCCAGCATTTT
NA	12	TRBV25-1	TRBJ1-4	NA	CASSQTKGKLFF	TGTGCCAGCAGCCAAACAAAGGGAAAACTGTTTTTT
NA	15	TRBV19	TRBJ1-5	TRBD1	CASSIVTGTNQPQHF	TGTGCCAGTAGTATAGTGACAGGGACCAATCAGCCCCAGCATTTT
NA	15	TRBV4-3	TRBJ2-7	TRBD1	CASSLGQGRSYEQYF	TGCGCCAGCAGCCTTGGACAGGGTCGTTCGTACGAGCAGTACTTC
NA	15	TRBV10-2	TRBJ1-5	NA	CASNPLGINNQPQHF	TGCGCCAGCAATCCTTTGGGGATAAACAATCAGCCCCAGCATTTT
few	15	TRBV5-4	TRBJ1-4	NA	CASSLSTGPMEKLFF	TGTGCCAGCAGCCTTTCGACGGGACCCATGGAAAAACTGTTTTTT
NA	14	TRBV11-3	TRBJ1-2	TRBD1	CASSLGQGARGYTF	TGTGCCAGCAGCTTGGGACAGGGGGCGCGTGGCTACACCTTC
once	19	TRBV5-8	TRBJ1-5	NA	CASSLAIGTGKYSNQPQHF	TGTGCCAGCAGCTTGGCCATAGGGACGGGGAAATATAGCAATCAGCCCCAGCATTTT
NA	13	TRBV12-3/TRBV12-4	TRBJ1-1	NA	CATCWGPGTEAFF	TGTGCCACCTGCTGGGGCCCGGGAACTGAAGCTTTCTTT
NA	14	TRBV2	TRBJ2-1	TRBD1	CASGRDRGQSEQFF	TGTGCCAGCGGAAGAGACAGGGGGCAAAGTGAGCAGTTCTTC
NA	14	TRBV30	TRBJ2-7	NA	CAWSDFTRRHEQYF	TGTGCCTGGAGTGACTTTACTCGGCGGCACGAGCAGTACTTC